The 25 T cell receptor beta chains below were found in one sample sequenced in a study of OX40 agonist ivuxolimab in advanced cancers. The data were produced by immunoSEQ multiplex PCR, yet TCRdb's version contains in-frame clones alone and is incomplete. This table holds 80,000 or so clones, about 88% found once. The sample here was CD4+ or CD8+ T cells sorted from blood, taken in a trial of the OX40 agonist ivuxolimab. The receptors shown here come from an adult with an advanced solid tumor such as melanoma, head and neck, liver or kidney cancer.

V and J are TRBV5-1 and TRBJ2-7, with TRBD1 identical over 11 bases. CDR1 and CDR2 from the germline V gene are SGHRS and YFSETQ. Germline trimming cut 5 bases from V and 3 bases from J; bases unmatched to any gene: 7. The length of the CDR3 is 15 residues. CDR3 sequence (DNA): TGCGCCAGCAGTCGCGGGACAGGGGGTCACTACGAGCAGTACTTC. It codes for CASSRGTGGHYEQYF.

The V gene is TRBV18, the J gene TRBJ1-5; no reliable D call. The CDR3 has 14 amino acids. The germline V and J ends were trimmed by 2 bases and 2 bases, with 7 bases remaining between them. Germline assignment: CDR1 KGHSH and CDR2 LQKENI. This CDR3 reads CASSPGGRNQPQHF. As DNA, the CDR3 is TGTGCCAGCTCACCAGGAGGTCGCAATCAGCCCCAGCATTTT.

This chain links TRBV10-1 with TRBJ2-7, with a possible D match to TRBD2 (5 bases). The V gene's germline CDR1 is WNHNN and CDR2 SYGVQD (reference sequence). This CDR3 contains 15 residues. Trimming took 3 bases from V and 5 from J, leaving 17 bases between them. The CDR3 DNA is TGCGCCAGCAGTGAATCGGCTAGCTTCACAAACGAGCAGTACTTC. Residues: CASSESASFTNEQYF.

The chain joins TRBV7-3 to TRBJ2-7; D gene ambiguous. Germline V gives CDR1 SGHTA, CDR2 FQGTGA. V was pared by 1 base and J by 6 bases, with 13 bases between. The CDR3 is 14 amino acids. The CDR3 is CASSLKGGPGEQYF. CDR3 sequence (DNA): TGTGCCAGCAGCTTAAAAGGCGGCCCGGGCGAGCAGTACTTC.

The CDR3 DNA follows: TGTGCCAGCACCCAGACAGGGACCCACACTGAAGCTTTCTTT. Its translation is CASTQTGTHTEAFF. The chain carries TRBV5-4 and TRBJ1-1; 7 bases map to TRBD1. The CDR3 contains 14 residues. V was pared by 6 bases and J by 3 bases, with 8 bases of the junction left unmatched. The germline V gene has CDR1 SGHNT and CDR2 YYREEE (reference sequence).

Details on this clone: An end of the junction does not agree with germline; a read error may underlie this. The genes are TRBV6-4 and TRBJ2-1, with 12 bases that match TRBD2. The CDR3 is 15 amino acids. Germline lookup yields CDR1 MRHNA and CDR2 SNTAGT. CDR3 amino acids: CASSLTSGSYNGQFF. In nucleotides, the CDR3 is TGTGCCAGCAGCCTGACTAGCGGGAGCTACAATGGGCAGTTCTTC.

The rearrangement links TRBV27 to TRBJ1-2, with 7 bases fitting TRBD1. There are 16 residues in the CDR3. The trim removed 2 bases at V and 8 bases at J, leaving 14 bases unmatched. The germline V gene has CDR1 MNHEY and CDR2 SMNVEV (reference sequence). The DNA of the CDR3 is TGTGCCAGCAGTTTAAGACAGGGTACCGGAGAGGAAGGCTACACCTTC. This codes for CASSLRQGTGEEGYTF.

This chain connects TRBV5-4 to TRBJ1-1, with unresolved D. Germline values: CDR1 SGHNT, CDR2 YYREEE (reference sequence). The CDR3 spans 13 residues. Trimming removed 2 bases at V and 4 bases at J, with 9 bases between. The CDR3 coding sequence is TGTGCCAGCAGCTTCTTGGGTCGCACTGAAGCTTTCTTT. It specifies CASSFLGRTEAFF.

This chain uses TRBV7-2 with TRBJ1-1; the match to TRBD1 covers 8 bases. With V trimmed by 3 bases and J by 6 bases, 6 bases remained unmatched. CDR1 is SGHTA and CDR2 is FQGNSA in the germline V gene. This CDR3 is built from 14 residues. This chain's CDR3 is CASSFRRGLPEAFF. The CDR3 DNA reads TGTGCCAGCAGCTTCCGCAGGGGGCTCCCTGAAGCTTTCTTT.

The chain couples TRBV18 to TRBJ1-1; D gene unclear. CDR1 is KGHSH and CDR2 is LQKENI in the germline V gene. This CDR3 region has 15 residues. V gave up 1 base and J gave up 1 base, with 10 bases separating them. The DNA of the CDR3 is TGTGCCAGCTCACCACTGACACCGGGGAACACTGAAGCTTTCTTT. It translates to CASSPLTPGNTEAFF.

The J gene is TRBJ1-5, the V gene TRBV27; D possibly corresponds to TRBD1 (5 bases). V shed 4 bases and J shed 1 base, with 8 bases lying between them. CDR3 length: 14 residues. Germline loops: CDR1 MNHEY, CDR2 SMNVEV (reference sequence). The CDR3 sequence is CASSYRLSNQPQHF. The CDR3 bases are TGTGCCAGCAGTTACAGGCTGAGCAATCAGCCCCAGCATTTT.

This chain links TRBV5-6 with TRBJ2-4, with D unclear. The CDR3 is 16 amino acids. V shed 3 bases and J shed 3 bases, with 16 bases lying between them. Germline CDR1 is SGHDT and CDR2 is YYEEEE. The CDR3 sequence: CASSSSAPVGKNIQYF. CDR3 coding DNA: TGTGCCAGCAGCTCCTCTGCCCCCGTAGGCAAAAACATTCAGTACTTC.

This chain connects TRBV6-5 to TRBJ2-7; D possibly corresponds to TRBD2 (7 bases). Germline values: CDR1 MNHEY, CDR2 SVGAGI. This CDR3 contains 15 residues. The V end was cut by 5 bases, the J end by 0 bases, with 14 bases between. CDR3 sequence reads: CASSNGRGPSYEQYF. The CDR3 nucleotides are TGTGCCAGCAGTAACGGGCGGGGGCCCTCCTACGAGCAGTACTTC.

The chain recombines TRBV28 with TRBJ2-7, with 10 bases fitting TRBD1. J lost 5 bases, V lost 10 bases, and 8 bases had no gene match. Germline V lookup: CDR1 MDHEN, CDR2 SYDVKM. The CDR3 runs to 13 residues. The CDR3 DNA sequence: TGTGCCAATTCGGGACAGGGGTTCCACGAGCAGTACTTC. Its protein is CANSGQGFHEQYF.

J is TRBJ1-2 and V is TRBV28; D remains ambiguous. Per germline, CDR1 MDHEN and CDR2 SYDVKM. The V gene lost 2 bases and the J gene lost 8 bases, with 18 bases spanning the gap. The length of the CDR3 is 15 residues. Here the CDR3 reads CASSLGQRFGRGYTF. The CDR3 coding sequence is TGTGCCAGCAGTTTAGGCCAGAGATTTGGAAGAGGCTACACCTTC.

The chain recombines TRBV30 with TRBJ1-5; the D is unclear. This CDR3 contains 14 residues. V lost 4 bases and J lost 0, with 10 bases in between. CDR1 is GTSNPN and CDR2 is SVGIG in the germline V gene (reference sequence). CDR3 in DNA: TGTGCCTGGAATTATGGGGATAGCAATCAGCCCCAGCATTTT. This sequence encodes CAWNYGDSNQPQHF.

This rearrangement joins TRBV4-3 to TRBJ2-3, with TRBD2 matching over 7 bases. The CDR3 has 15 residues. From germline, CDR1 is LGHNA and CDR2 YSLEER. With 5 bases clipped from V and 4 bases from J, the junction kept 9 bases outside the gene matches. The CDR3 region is CASSGPAGSADTQYF. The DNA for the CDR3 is TGCGCCAGCAGCGGTCCAGCGGGGTCGGCAGATACGCAGTATTTT.

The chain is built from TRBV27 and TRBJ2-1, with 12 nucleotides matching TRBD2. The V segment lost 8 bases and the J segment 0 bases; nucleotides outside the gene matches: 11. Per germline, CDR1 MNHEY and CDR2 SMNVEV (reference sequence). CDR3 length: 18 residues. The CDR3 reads CASSSTSGGDSSYNEQFF. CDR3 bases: TGTGCCAGCTCCTCGACTAGCGGGGGTGATAGCTCCTACAATGAGCAGTTCTTC.

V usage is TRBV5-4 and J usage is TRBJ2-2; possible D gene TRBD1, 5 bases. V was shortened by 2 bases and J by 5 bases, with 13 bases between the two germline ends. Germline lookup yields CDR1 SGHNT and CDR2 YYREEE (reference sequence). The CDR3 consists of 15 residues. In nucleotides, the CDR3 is TGTGCCAGCAGCTTCGGCAGGGCCAATACCGGGGAGCTGTTTTTT. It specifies CASSFGRANTGELFF.

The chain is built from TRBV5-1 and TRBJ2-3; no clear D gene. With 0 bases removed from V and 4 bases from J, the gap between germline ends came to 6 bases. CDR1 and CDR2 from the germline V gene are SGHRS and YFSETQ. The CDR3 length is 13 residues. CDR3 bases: TGCGCCAGCAGCTTGGTCCAGGCAGATACGCAGTATTTT. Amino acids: CASSLVQADTQYF.

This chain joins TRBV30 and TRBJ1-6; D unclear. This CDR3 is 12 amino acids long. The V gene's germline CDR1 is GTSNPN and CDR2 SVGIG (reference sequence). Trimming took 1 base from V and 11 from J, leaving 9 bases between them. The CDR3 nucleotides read TGTGCCTGGAGTGACCGAGATCCACCCCTCCACTTT. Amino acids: CAWSDRDPPLHF. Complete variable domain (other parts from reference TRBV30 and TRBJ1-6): SQTIHQWPATLVQPVGSPLSLECTVEGTSNPNLYWYRQAAGRGLQLLFYSVGIGQISSEVPQNLSASRPQDRQFILSSKKLLLSDSGFYLCAWSDRDPPLHFGNGTRLTVT.

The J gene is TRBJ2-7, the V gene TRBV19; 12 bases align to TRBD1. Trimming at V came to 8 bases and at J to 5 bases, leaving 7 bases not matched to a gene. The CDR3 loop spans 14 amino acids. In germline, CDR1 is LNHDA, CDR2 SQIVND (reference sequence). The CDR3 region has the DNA TGTGCCAGTTCTCTGGGACAGGGGGCCCACGAGCAGTACTTC. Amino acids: CASSLGQGAHEQYF.

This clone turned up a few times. This CDR3 reads CASSLAPQGWAGLFF. In nucleotides, the CDR3 is TGTGCCAGCAGCTTAGCCCCCCAGGGGTGGGCCGGACTGTTTTTT. The chain combines TRBV7-2 with TRBJ1-4; a possible D gene is TRBD1 (6 bases). Trimming left V 0 bases short and J 13 bases short, with 18 bases between. The CDR3 covers 15 residues. Germline lookup yields CDR1 SGHTA and CDR2 FQGNSA. The complete variable domain, with remaining parts taken from reference TRBV7-2 and TRBJ1-4, reads GAGVSQSPSNKVTEKGKDVELRCDPISGHTALYWYRQSLGQGLEFLIYFQGNSAPDKSGLPSDRFSAERTGGSVSTLTIQRTQQEDSAVYLCASSLAPQGWAGLFFGSGTQLSVL.

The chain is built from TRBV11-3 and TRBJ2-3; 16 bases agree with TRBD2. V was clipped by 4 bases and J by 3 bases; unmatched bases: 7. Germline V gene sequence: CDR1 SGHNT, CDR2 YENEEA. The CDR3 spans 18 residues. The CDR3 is CASSSGLAGGLGTDTQYF. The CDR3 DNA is TGTGCCAGCAGCTCGGGACTAGCGGGGGGGCTGGGGACAGATACGCAGTATTTT.

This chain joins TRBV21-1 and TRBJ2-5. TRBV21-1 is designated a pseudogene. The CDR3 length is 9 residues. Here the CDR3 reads CAAGETQYF. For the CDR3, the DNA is TGTGCGGCCGGAGAGACCCAGTACTTC.